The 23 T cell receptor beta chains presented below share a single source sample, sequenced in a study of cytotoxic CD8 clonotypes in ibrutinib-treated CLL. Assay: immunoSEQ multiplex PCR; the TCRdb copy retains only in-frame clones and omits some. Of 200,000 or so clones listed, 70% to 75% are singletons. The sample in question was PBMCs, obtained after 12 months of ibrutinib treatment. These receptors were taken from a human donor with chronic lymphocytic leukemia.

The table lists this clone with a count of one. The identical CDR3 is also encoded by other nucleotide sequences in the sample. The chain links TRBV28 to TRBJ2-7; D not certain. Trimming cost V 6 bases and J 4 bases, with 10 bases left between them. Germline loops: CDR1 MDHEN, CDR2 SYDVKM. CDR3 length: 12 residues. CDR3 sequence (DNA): TGTGCCAGCAGCCTATCCGGGTACGAGCAGTACTTC. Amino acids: CASSLSGYEQYF.

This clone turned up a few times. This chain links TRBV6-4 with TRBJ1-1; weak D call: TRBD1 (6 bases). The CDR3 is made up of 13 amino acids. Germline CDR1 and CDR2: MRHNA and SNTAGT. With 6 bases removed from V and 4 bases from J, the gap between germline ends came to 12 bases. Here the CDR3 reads CASRETGVTEAFF. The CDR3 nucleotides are TGTGCCAGCAGGGAGACAGGTGTCACTGAAGCTTTCTTT.

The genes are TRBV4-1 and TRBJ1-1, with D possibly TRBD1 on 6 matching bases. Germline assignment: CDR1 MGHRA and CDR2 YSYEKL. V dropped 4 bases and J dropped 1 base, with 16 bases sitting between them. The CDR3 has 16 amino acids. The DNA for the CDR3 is TGCGCCAGCAGCCCAACAGGGTCTATGCGGAACACTGAAGCTTTCTTT. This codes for CASSPTGSMRNTEAFF.

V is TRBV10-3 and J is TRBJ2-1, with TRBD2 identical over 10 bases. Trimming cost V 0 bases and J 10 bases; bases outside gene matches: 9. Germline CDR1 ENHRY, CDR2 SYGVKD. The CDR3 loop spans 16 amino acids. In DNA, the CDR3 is TGTGCCATCAGTGAGTCGACAGCGGGAGGGCTTCAGGAGCAGTTCTTC. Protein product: CAISESTAGGLQEQFF.

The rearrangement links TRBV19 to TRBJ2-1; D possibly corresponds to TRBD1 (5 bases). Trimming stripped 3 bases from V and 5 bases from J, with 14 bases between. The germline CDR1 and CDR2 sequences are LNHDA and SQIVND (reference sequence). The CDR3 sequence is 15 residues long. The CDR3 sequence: CASSMGRASHNEQFF. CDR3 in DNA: TGTGCCAGTAGTATGGGCAGGGCGAGTCACAATGAGCAGTTCTTC.

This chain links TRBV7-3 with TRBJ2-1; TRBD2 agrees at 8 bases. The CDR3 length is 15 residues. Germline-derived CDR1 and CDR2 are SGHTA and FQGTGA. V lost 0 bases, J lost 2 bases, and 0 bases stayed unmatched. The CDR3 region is CASSLTTSAYNEQFF. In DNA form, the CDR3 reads TGTGCCAGCAGCTTAACGACTAGCGCCTACAATGAGCAGTTCTTC.

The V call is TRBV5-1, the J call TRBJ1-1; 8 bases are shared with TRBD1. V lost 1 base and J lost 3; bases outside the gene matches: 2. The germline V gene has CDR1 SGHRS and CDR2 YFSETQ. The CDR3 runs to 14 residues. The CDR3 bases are TGCGCCAGCAGCTTGCCAGGGGGCTACACTGAAGCTTTCTTT. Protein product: CASSLPGGYTEAFF.

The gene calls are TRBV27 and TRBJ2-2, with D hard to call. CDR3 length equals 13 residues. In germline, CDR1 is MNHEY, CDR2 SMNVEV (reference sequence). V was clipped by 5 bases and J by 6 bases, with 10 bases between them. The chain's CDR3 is CASSLVRAGELFF. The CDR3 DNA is TGTGCCAGCAGTCTAGTAAGGGCCGGGGAGCTGTTTTTT.

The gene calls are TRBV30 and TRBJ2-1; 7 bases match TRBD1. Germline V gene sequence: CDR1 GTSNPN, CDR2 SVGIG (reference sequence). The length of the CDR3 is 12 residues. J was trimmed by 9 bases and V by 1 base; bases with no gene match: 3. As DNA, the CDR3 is TGTGCCTGGAGTGGGGGGACAGCTGAGCAGTTCTTC. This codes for CAWSGGTAEQFF. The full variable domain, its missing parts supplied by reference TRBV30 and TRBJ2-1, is SQTIHQWPATLVQPVGSPLSLECTVEGTSNPNLYWYRQAAGRGLQLLFYSVGIGQISSEVPQNLSASRPQDRQFILSSKKLLLSDSGFYLCAWSGGTAEQFFGPGTRLTVL.

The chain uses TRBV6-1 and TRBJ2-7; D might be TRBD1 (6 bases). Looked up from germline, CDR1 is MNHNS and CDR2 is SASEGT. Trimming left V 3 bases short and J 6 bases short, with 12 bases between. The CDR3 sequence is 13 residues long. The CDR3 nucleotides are TGTGCCAGCAGTGATAGGCAGGGGACCGAGCAGTACTTC. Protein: CASSDRQGTEQYF.

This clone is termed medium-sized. The CDR3 DNA is TGTGCCAGCAGCCCGGGACAGGGTGACGAGCAGTACTTC. It translates to CASSPGQGDEQYF. The chain combines TRBV7-6 with TRBJ2-7; TRBD1 agrees at 9 bases. The CDR3 is 13 residues long. Germline CDR1 and CDR2: SGHVS and FNYEAQ. The J segment lost 5 bases and the V segment lost 5 bases, leaving 4 bases of the junction unmatched.

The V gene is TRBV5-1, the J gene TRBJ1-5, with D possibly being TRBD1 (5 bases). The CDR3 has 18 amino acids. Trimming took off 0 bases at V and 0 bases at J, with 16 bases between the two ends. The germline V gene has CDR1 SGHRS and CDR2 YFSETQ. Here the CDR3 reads CASSLVGLDGHSNQPQHF. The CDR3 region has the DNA TGCGCCAGCAGCTTGGTGGGACTGGACGGACATAGCAATCAGCCCCAGCATTTT.

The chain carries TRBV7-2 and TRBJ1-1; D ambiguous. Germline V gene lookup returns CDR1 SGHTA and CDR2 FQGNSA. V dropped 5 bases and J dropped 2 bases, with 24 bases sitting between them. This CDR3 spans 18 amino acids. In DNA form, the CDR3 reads TGTGCCAGCAGCCATCACCCTATGGCGGGTCTGGGTAACACTGAAGCTTTCTTT. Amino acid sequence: CASSHHPMAGLGNTEAFF.

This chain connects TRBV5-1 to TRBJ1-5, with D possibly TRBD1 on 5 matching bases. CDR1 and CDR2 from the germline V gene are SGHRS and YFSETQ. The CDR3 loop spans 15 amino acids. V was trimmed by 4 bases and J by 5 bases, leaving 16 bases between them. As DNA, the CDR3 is TGCGCCAGCAGCCCCTCCTGGGGGTCGGATCAGCCCCAGCATTTT. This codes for CASSPSWGSDQPQHF.

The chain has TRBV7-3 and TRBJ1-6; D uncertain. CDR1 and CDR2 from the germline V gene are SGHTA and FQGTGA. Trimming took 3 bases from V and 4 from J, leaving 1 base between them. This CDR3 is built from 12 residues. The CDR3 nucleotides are TGTGCCAGCAGCTTTTATAATTCACCCCTCCACTTT. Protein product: CASSFYNSPLHF.

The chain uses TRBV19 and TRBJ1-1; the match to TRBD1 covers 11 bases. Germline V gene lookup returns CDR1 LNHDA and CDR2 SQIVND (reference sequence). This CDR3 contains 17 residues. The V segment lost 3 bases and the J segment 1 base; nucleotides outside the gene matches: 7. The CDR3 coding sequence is TGTGCCAGTAGTATCGGACAGGGGGCGCCTCGGAACACTGAAGCTTTCTTT. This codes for CASSIGQGAPRNTEAFF.

Written as DNA, the CDR3 is TGTGCCAGCAGCTTGTTCGGAAACACCATATATTTT. Residues: CASSLFGNTIYF. The chain joins TRBV5-6 to TRBJ1-3; D not resolved. Per the germline V gene, CDR1 is SGHDT and CDR2 is YYEEEE. This CDR3 has 12 residues. V dropped 1 base and J dropped 4 bases, with 3 bases sitting between them.

This CDR3 is CASSLEGQGGGDTIYF. In DNA form, the CDR3 reads TGTGCCAGCAGCTTAGAGGGACAGGGAGGGGGAGACACCATATATTTT. V gene TRBV7-8 combines with J gene TRBJ1-3; 9 bases line up with TRBD1. J lost 8 bases, V lost 1 base, and 9 bases had no gene match. Germline CDR1 reads SGHVS; CDR2 reads FQNEAQ. This CDR3 has 16 residues. The variable domain in full, completed from reference TRBV7-8 and TRBJ1-3, reads GAGVSQSPRYKVAKRGQDVALRCDPISGHVSLFWYQQALGQGPEFLTYFQNEAQLDKSGLPSDRFFAERPEGSVSTLKIQRTQQEDSAVYLCASSLEGQGGGDTIYFGEGSWLTVV.

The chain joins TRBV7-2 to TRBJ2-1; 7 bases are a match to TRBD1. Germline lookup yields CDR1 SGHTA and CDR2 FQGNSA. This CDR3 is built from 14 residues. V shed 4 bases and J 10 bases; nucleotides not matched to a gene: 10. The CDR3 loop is CASSYSTGIIEQFF. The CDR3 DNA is TGTGCCAGCAGCTATTCGACAGGGATCATCGAGCAGTTCTTC. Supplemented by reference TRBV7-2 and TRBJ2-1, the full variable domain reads GAGVSQSPSNKVTEKGKDVELRCDPISGHTALYWYRQSLGQGLEFLIYFQGNSAPDKSGLPSDRFSAERTGGSVSTLTIQRTQQEDSAVYLCASSYSTGIIEQFFGPGTRLTVL.

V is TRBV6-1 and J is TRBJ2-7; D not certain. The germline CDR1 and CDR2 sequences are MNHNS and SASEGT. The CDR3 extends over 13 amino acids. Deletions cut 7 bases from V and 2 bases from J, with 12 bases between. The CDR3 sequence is CASIRHAPYEQYF. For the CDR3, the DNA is TGTGCCAGCATCCGTCATGCTCCCTACGAGCAGTACTTC.

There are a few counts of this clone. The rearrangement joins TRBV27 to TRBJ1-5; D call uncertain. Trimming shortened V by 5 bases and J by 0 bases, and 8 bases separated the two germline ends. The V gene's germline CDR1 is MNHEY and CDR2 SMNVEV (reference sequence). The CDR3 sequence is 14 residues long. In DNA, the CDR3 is TGTGCCAGCAGTGTACGGATTAGCAATCAGCCCCAGCATTTT. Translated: CASSVRISNQPQHF.

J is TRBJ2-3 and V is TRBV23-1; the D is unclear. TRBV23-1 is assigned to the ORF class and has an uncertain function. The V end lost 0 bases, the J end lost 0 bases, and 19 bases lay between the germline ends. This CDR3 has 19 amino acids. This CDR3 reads CASSQSARIKNISTDTQYF. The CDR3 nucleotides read TGCGCCAGCAGTCAATCGGCTAGAATTAAAAATATTAGCACAGATACGCAGTATTTT.

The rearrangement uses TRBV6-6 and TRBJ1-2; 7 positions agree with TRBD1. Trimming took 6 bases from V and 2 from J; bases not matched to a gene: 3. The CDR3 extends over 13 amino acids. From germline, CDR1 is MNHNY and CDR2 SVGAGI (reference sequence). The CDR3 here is CASSKGQNYGYTF. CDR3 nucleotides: TGTGCCAGCAGCAAGGGACAGAACTATGGCTACACCTTC.